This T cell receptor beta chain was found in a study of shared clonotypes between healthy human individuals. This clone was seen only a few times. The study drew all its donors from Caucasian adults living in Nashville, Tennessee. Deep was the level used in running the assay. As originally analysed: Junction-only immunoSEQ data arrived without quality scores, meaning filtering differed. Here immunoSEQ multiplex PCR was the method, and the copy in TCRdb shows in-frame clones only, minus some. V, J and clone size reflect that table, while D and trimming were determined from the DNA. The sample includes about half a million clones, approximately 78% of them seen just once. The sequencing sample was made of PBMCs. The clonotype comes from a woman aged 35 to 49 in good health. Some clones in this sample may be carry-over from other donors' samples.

CDR3 in DNA: TGCGCCAACAGGGGCTACGAGCAGTACTTC. It yields the protein CANRGYEQYF. The chain couples TRBV10-1 to TRBJ2-7, with 7 bases lining up with TRBD1. V lost 10 bases, J lost 3 bases, and 0 bases stayed unmatched. The V gene's germline CDR1 is WNHNN and CDR2 SYGVQD (reference sequence). The CDR3 contains 10 residues.